A single sample gave rise to the 14 T cell receptor beta chains below, sequenced in a study of Ad26.COV2.S vaccination and SARS-CoV-2 variants. Regarding treatment: roughly 20 received Ad26.COV2.S at low or high dose, single or two shots; a few received placebo; per-sample allocation not given. Sampling was done on day 63 after the first vaccine or placebo injection. Measured with immunoSEQ multiplex PCR; TCRdb has only the in-frame clones, and not every one. The sample has about 400,000 clones, 70% to 90% seen once. The material sequenced was peripheral blood, taken in a trial of Ad26.COV2.S vaccine versus placebo. Every receptor here comes from a person aged 18 to 59 who received the Ad26.COV2.S COVID-19 vaccine or a placebo.

In nucleotides, the CDR3 is TGTGCCAGCAGTGAATGGGGCAGGGGGCCGAACACCGGGGAGCTGTTTTTT. Its translation: CASSEWGRGPNTGELFF. The genes are TRBV25-1 and TRBJ2-2; 8 bases agree with TRBD1. Germline-derived CDR1 and CDR2 are MGHDK and SYGVNS. V trimming: 1 base; J trimming: 0 bases; junction bases outside the gene matches: 4. The CDR3 is made up of 17 amino acids.

The rearrangement joins TRBV5-1 to TRBJ1-2; 7 bases map to TRBD1. This CDR3 comprises 15 residues. V gave up 4 bases and J gave up 5 bases; unmatched junction bases: 11. CDR1 is SGHRS, CDR2 YFSETQ, per germline. CDR3 region: CASSGRQGGWYGYTF. The CDR3, as DNA: TGCGCCAGCAGCGGCCGACAGGGTGGGTGGTATGGCTACACCTTC.

V usage is TRBV9 and J usage is TRBJ1-1; TRBD1 is a possible D gene (6 bases). This CDR3 has 14 amino acids. The V end lost 3 bases, the J end lost 3 bases, and 12 bases lay between the germline ends. Germline CDR1 is SGDLS and CDR2 is YYNGEE. The CDR3 DNA follows: TGTGCCAGCAGCGGGGGACATACGGACACTGAAGCTTTCTTT. Encoded protein: CASSGGHTDTEAFF.

The chain joins TRBV4-3 to TRBJ1-2, with 11 nucleotides matching TRBD1. V gave up 3 bases and J gave up 6 bases; unmatched junction bases: 6. This CDR3 has 15 residues. Germline V gene data show CDR1 as LGHNA and CDR2 as YSLEER. Here the CDR3 DNA reads TGCGCCAGCAGCCAGGGGACAGGGGGGAATGATGGCTACACCTTC. This sequence encodes CASSQGTGGNDGYTF.

The rearrangement uses TRBV4-3 and TRBJ1-2; D is possibly TRBD1 (6 bases). The germline V gene has CDR1 LGHNA and CDR2 YSLEER. Trimming left V 1 base short and J 2 bases short, with 11 bases between. CDR3 length equals 15 residues. CDR3 sequence: CASSQVEGVNYGYTF. DNA of the CDR3: TGCGCCAGCAGCCAAGTCGAGGGGGTGAACTATGGCTACACCTTC.

The rearrangement links TRBV7-2 to TRBJ1-3, with 8 bases aligning to TRBD1. CDR3 length: 13 residues. Per germline, CDR1 SGHTA and CDR2 FQGNSA. V was clipped by 4 bases and J by 7 bases; unmatched bases: 3. CDR3 residues: CASSWDRSNTIYF. The DNA of the CDR3 is TGTGCCAGCAGCTGGGACAGGAGTAACACCATATATTTT.

The chain carries TRBV19 and TRBJ1-1; maybe TRBD1 (6 bases). Per germline, CDR1 LNHDA and CDR2 SQIVND (reference sequence). The CDR3 consists of 15 residues. V gave up 5 bases and J gave up 4 bases, with 17 bases separating them. For the CDR3, the DNA is TGTGCCAGTAGTTTACAGGGTTTCGGAACCACTGAAGCTTTCTTT. Its translation is CASSLQGFGTTEAFF.

The rearrangement joins TRBV10-3 to TRBJ1-1; D is perhaps TRBD1 (6 bases). V was shortened by 8 bases and J by 4 bases, with 26 bases between the two germline ends. Germline assignment: CDR1 ENHRY and CDR2 SYGVKD. This CDR3 is built from 17 residues. The chain's CDR3 is CAISPRGVGLEVTEAFF. The DNA for the CDR3 is TGTGCCATCTCCCCAAGGGGGGTGGGGTTAGAGGTCACTGAAGCTTTCTTT.

The CDR3 here is CASSLGLAGGGNQETQYF. CDR3 in DNA: TGTGCCAGCAGCTTAGGGCTAGCGGGGGGGGGAAACCAAGAGACCCAGTACTTC. This chain uses TRBV7-2 with TRBJ2-5, with 12 bases matching TRBD2. The ends lost 1 base at V and 0 bases at J; junction bases unmatched: 6. Germline lookup yields CDR1 SGHTA and CDR2 FQGNSA. The CDR3 has 18 residues.

This clone showed up just once. This rearrangement joins TRBV10-1 to TRBJ2-2; TRBD2 aligns across 9 bases. Germline loops: CDR1 WNHNN, CDR2 SYGVQD (reference sequence). The length of the CDR3 is 16 residues. The V segment lost 6 bases and the J segment 1 base; nucleotides outside the gene matches: 6. The CDR3 nucleotides read TGCGCCAGCAGCCCAAATAGCGGGAGGAACACCGGGGAGCTGTTTTTT. It yields the protein CASSPNSGRNTGELFF.

The chain employs TRBV12-3 or TRBV12-4 and TRBJ1-1; no reliable D call. Trimming cost V 2 bases and J 2 bases, with 6 bases left between them. This CDR3 spans 13 amino acids. The CDR3 region has the DNA TGTGCCAGCAGTTTAAGGGCCAACACTGAAGCTTTCTTT. This sequence encodes CASSLRANTEAFF.

V and J are TRBV3-1 (or the pseudogene TRBV3-2) and TRBJ2-7; 9 nucleotides align to TRBD1. V was clipped by 8 bases and J by 5 bases; unmatched bases: 10. This CDR3 comprises 14 residues. The V gene's germline CDR1 is LGHDT and CDR2 YNNKEL (reference sequence). The CDR3 region is CASSSGTGPNEQYF. The CDR3 DNA reads TGTGCCAGCTCCTCCGGGACAGGGCCCAACGAGCAGTACTTC.

Note on this clone: The CDR3 ends on some other residue instead of the conserved phenylalanine or tryptophan, so this is likely a read error. Because the CDR3's place on the DNA is in doubt, the DNA is left out and the CDR3 is given as listed by TCRdb. The chain links TRBV6-4 to TRBJ1-2. The CDR3 numbers 8 amino acids, ends counted. Looked up from germline, CDR1 is MRHNA and CDR2 is SNTAGT. The CDR3 region is CASSDSKY.

This clone came up once. This chain links TRBV20-1 with TRBJ1-5, with D possibly matching TRBD1 (5 bases). Looked up from germline, CDR1 is DFQATT and CDR2 is SNEGSKA (reference sequence). Trimming removed 3 bases from V and 6 bases from J, with 15 bases in between. This CDR3 is built from 14 residues. DNA of the CDR3: TGCAGTGCTAGTCACAGGAGCGGTAGTCAGCCCCAGCATTTT. This translates into CSASHRSGSQPQHF.